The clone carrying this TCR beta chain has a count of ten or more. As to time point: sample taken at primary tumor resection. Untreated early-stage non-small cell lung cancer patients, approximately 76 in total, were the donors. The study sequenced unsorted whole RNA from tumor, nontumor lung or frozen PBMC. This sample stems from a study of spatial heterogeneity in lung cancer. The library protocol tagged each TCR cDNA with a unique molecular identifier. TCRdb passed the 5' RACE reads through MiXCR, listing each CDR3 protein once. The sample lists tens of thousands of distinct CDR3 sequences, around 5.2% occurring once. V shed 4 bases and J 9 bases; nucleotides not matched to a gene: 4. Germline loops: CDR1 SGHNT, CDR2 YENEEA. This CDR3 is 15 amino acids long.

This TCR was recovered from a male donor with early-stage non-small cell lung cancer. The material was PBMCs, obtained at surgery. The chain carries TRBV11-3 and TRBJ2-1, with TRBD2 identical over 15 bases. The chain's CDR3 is CASSSGLAGGPEQFF. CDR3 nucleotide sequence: TGTGCCAGCAGCTCGGGACTAGCGGGAGGACCTGAGCAGTTCTTC.